Listed below are T cell receptor beta chains from one sample, sequenced in a study of beta chain features in type 1 diabetes. Libraries were prepared by immunoSEQ multiplex PCR; TCRdb keeps only in-frame clonotypes and omits some of them. The table shows around 340,000 clones, with 6.5% to 10% occurring only once. Sequenced: central memory CD4+ T cells from blood. The origin of the receptors is a woman aged 18 to 35 in good health. Each CDR3 is given with its conserved first and last residue. A D gene is named only where the DNA matches it firmly. Part of the rows lack a size; the others show once, few, many or a class for expanded clones.

D	J	size	V	CDR3	DNA
TRBD2	TRBJ2-7	-	TRBV4-2	CASSQASRTSGSYLYEQYF	TGTGCCAGCAGCCAAGCCTCCCGGACTAGCGGATCGTACCTCTACGAGCAGTACTTC
-	TRBJ1-1	few	TRBV15	CATSRGSGRLNTEAFF	TGTGCCACCAGCAGAGGCTCAGGGAGATTAAACACTGAAGCTTTCTTT
-	TRBJ2-6	few	TRBV9	CASSVGTVGQPGSGANVLTF	TGTGCCAGCAGCGTAGGCACAGTCGGACAGCCCGGCTCTGGGGCCAACGTCCTGACTTTC
-	TRBJ2-1	-	TRBV6-5	CASSYGSGNDEQFF	TGTGCCAGCAGTTACGGCTCCGGGAACGATGAGCAGTTCTTC
TRBD1	TRBJ1-2	many	TRBV7-3	CASAPGQGNYGYTF	TGTGCCAGCGCACCGGGACAGGGGAACTATGGCTACACCTTC
-	TRBJ2-4	-	TRBV6-5	CASRTRWIAKNIQYF	TGTGCCAGCAGGACCCGCTGGATAGCCAAAAACATTCAGTACTTC
-	TRBJ2-7	few	TRBV29-1	CSVVSGFEQYF	TGCAGCGTTGTAAGTGGCTTCGAGCAGTACTTC
-	TRBJ2-1	-	TRBV27	CASSFWGLGNSEQFF	TGTGCCAGCAGTTTTTGGGGCCTAGGGAATAGTGAGCAGTTCTTC
TRBD1	TRBJ1-5	few	TRBV28	CASSWDRGAQPQHF	TGTGCCAGCAGCTGGGACAGGGGTGCTCAGCCCCAGCATTTT
TRBD1	TRBJ1-1	-	TRBV18	CASSPMGQDTEAFF	TGTGCCAGCTCACCAATGGGACAGGACACTGAAGCTTTCTTT
TRBD2	TRBJ2-7	few	TRBV11-2	CASSQSIGEGRSEQYF	TGTGCCAGCAGCCAATCGATTGGGGAGGGAAGAAGCGAGCAGTACTTC
-	TRBJ2-7	-	TRBV28	CASSLPSDSSYEQYF	TGTGCCAGCAGTTTGCCTTCCGACAGCTCCTACGAGCAGTACTTC
-	TRBJ2-5	few	TRBV6-5	CASSYSRGETQYF	TGTGCCAGCAGTTACTCGAGGGGAGAGACCCAGTACTTC
-	TRBJ2-5	few	TRBV4-2	CASSQVGQEQETQYF	TGTGCCAGCAGCCAAGTCGGGCAGGAACAAGAGACCCAGTACTTC
-	TRBJ2-7	few	TRBV14	CASSLGQNYEQYF	TGTGCCAGCAGCCTTGGTCAGAACTACGAGCAGTACTTC
-	TRBJ2-4	few	TRBV7-8	CASSWGVGAKNIQYF	TGTGCCAGCAGCTGGGGTGTGGGGGCCAAAAACATTCAGTACTTC
TRBD2	TRBJ2-7	-	TRBV7-9	CASSLQTSGSSYEQYF	TGTGCCAGCAGCTTGCAGACTAGCGGGAGCTCCTACGAGCAGTACTTC
TRBD2	TRBJ2-7	few	TRBV6-5	CASSLAGVVYEQYF	TGTGCCAGCAGTCTAGCGGGAGTGGTCTACGAGCAGTACTTC
-	TRBJ1-2	-	TRBV21-1	CATGAGGYGYTF	TGTGCCACAGGGGCCGGTGGCTATGGCTACACCTTC
-	TRBJ2-3	-	TRBV2	CASSVSPRTDTQYF	TGTGCCAGCAGTGTCTCCCCACGCACAGATACGCAGTATTTT
TRBD2	TRBJ2-5	-	TRBV6-5	CASSYSAGGETQYF	TGTGCCAGCAGTTACTCGGCGGGAGGAGAGACCCAGTACTTC
-	TRBJ2-1	few	TRBV28	CASNSILTHNEQFF	TGTGCCAGCAATAGTATTCTCACTCACAATGAGCAGTTCTTC
-	TRBJ2-2	-	TRBV18	CASSPPGTNTGELFF	TGTGCCAGCTCACCACCAGGCACGAACACCGGGGAGCTGTTTTTT
-	TRBJ2-3	-	TRBV5-1	CASSGRDSTDTQYF	TGCGCCAGCAGCGGCCGGGACAGCACAGATACGCAGTATTTT
-	TRBJ2-5	-	TRBV10-3	CAIRGEQGETQYF	TGTGCCATCAGGGGGGAACAGGGCGAGACCCAGTACTTC
-	TRBJ2-1	few	TRBV11-2	CASSLAFKTAFLGNEQFF	TGTGCCAGCAGCTTAGCGTTCAAGACAGCATTCTTAGGCAATGAGCAGTTCTTC
TRBD1	TRBJ2-7	-	TRBV5-1	CASSTTGGSSYEQYF	TGCGCCAGCAGCACCACAGGGGGAAGCTCCTACGAGCAGTACTTC
-	TRBJ2-4	-	TRBV28	CASSLMSGLAKNIQYF	TGTGCCAGCAGTCTTATGTCGGGGCTAGCCAAAAACATTCAGTACTTC
TRBD2	TRBJ2-5	-	TRBV7-2	CASSLSGSLGAQYF	TGTGCCAGCAGCTTAAGCGGGAGCCTAGGGGCCCAGTACTTC
TRBD1	TRBJ2-7	-	TRBV5-1	CASSLGQGGLYEQYF	TGCGCCAGCAGCTTGGGACAGGGCGGGCTTTACGAGCAGTACTTC
-	TRBJ2-2	-	TRBV27	CASSLRGTGELFF	TGTGCCAGCAGTTTAAGGGGGACCGGGGAGCTGTTTTTT
TRBD1	TRBJ1-1	few	TRBV10-3	CATRQGPEAFF	TGTGCCACGCGACAGGGCCCTGAAGCTTTCTTT
TRBD2	TRBJ2-3	-	TRBV7-8	CASSLVSSGRVWGTDTQYF	TGTGCCAGCAGCTTAGTATCTAGCGGGAGGGTTTGGGGCACAGATACGCAGTATTTT
TRBD2	TRBJ2-5	-	TRBV5-1	CASSLIVGGETQYF	TGCGCCAGCAGCTTGATCGTCGGGGGGGAGACCCAGTACTTC
-	TRBJ2-2	-	TRBV2	CASNPQGRSTGELFF	TGTGCCAGCAACCCACAGGGGAGGAGCACCGGGGAGCTGTTTTTT
TRBD1	TRBJ2-7	-	TRBV5-1	CASSWTGINFEQYF	TGCGCCAGCAGCTGGACAGGGATTAACTTCGAGCAGTACTTC
TRBD1	TRBJ2-5	-	TRBV28	CASRSRTGLRETQYF	TGTGCCAGCAGGTCTCGGACAGGGTTACGAGAGACCCAGTACTTC
TRBD2	TRBJ2-1	many	TRBV5-1	CASSYSGTSDGFF	TGCGCCAGCAGCTACTCCGGGACTAGTGACGGGTTCTTC
-	TRBJ1-1	-	TRBV6-5	CASSYGGTNTEAFF	TGTGCCAGCAGTTACGGGGGAACCAACACTGAAGCTTTCTTT